The clone carrying this T cell receptor (beta chain) came up a few times. The antigen is not known. These data are taken from a study of CD8 T cells in ankylosing spondylitis. Regarding the study as a whole: Roughly eight highly homologous variants formed a TCR beta motif that appeared characteristic of ankylosing spondylitis blood. From matched ankylosing spondylitis synovial fluid, disease-linked clones were reportedly recovered at significantly enriched levels. Certain motif variants had earlier appeared in reactive arthritis synovial fluid and blood. Disease-associated clones were CD8+ and fairly uncommon in peripheral blood.

This CDR3 has 13 residues. The V end lost 6 bases, the J end lost 5 bases, and 13 bases lay between the germline ends. Molecular-barcoded quantitative 5'-RACE produced these TCR beta libraries. TCRdb processed the 5' RACE reads anew with MiXCR; each CDR3 protein has one entry. This sample yields 450,000 or so distinct CDR3 sequences, of which more than 25% are seen a single time; 0.89% belongs to the top ten. Sequenced input: blood, either unsorted or a sorted T cell fraction (not recorded which). The chain couples TRBV12-3 or TRBV12-4 to TRBJ1-2; D is perhaps TRBD1 (6 bases). The sequence was obtained from a male donor with ankylosing spondylitis. The CDR3, as DNA: TGTGCCAGCAGCCACGGACAGTCGTATGGCTACACCTTC. Amino acids: CASSHGQSYGYTF.